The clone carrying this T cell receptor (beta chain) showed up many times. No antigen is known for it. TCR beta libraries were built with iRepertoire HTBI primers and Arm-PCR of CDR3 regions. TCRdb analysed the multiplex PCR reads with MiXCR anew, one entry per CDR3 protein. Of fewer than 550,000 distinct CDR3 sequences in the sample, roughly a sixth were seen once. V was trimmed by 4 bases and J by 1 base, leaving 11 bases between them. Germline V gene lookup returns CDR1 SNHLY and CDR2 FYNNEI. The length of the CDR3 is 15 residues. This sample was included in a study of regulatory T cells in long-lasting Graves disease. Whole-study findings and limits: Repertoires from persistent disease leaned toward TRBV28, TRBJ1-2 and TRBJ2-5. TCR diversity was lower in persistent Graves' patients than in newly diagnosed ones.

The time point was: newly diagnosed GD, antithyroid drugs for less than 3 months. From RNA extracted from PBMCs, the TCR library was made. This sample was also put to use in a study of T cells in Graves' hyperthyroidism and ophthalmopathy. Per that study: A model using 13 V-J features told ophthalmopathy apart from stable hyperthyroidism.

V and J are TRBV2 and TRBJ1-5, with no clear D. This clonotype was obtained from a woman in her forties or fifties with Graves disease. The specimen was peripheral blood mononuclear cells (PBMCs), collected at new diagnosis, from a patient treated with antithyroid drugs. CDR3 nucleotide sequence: TGTGCCAGCAGTGCGTTGGCGAGCAGCAATCAGCCCCAGCATTTT. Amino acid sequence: CASSALASSNQPQHF.